This T cell receptor beta chain was profiled in a study of Ad26.COV2.S vaccination and SARS-CoV-2 variants. The germline V gene has CDR1 SGHRS and CDR2 YFSETQ. The CDR3 sequence is 15 residues long. V shed 1 base and J shed 0 bases, with 11 bases lying between them. Treatment defined: some 20 received Ad26.COV2.S at low or high dose, single or two shots; roughly 5 received placebo; per-sample allocation not given. Specimen acquisition occurred on day 63 following the initial vaccine or placebo injection. TCRdb keeps only in-frame clones here, not all; method: immunoSEQ multiplex PCR. The sample records approximately 300,000 clones, about 86% being singletons.

The chain carries TRBV5-1 and TRBJ2-7; D is unresolved. Sequencing was performed on peripheral blood, taken in a trial of Ad26.COV2.S vaccine versus placebo. The TCR comes from a person between 18 and 65 years old who received the Ad26.COV2.S COVID-19 vaccine or a placebo. The CDR3 DNA is TGCGCCAGCAGCTTGAGCCATCTCAACTCCTACGAGCAGTACTTC. This encodes CASSLSHLNSYEQYF.